Each of the 21 T cell receptor beta chains below was sequenced from the same sample in a study of cytomegalovirus exposure and HLA in healthy donors (dated by TCRdb to about 2017). Library construction relied on the immunoSEQ multiplex PCR assay. For the multiplex PCR, a mixture combining 60 forward primers for TCR Vbeta segments and 13 reverse primers for TCR Jbeta segments was used. TCRdb took this table from immuneACCESS and kept in-frame rearrangements with V and J called. Such tables lack part of the clones; where checked against another copy, unresolved V genes explain under half of the gap, and the rest is unexplained. The sample table records around 140,000 clones; around 77% of these occur just once. The ten largest clones represent 0.8% to 0.95% of the sample. Sequenced sample: PBMCs. The receptors originated from a woman aged 60-75 years in good health and CMV-seronegative.

The J gene is TRBJ2-1, the V gene TRBV14; the D gene is possibly TRBD2 (5 bases). CDR3 size: 14 residues. The germline CDR1 and CDR2 sequences are SGHDN and FVKESK. Trimming removed 1 base at V and 8 bases at J, with 12 bases between. For the CDR3, the DNA is TGTGCCAGCAGCCAAGTAGCCGGGGATGATGAGCAGTTCTTC. It translates to CASSQVAGDDEQFF. Drawing the rest from reference TRBV14 and TRBJ2-1, the complete variable domain is EAGVTQFPSHSVIEKGQTVTLRCDPISGHDNLYWYRRVMGKEIKFLLHFVKESKQDESGMPNNRFLAERTGGTYSTLKVQPAELEDSGVYFCASSQVAGDDEQFFGPGTRLTVL.

The chain links TRBV5-1 to TRBJ2-5; 7 bases are shared with TRBD1. Germline V lookup: CDR1 SGHRS, CDR2 YFSETQ. Trimming took 3 bases from V and 5 from J; bases not matched to a gene: 10. The CDR3 spans 15 residues. CDR3 loop: CASSSTGLREETQYF. In nucleotides, the CDR3 is TGCGCCAGCAGCTCGACAGGGCTAAGGGAGGAGACCCAGTACTTC.

This chain joins TRBV10-3 and TRBJ2-2; weak D call: TRBD1 (7 bases). Germline-derived CDR1 and CDR2 are ENHRY and SYGVKD. The CDR3 runs to 22 residues. Trimming cost V 7 bases and J 2 bases, with 35 bases left between them. The CDR3 nucleotides are TGTGCCATCAACATAGACACTAGCCACGGGGGACAGCAGAAAGAAAACACCGGGGAGCTGTTTTTT. This codes for CAINIDTSHGGQQKENTGELFF.

The rearrangement uses TRBV19 and TRBJ2-2; D remains ambiguous. CDR1 and CDR2 (germline): LNHDA, SQIVND (reference sequence). The V end was cut by 5 bases, the J end by 1 base, with 8 bases between. The CDR3 length is 14 residues. As DNA, the CDR3 is TGTGCCAGTAGTGGGCAGGTGAACACCGGGGAGCTGTTTTTT. Protein product: CASSGQVNTGELFF.

The chain carries TRBV28 and TRBJ1-2, with 7 bases matching TRBD1. The CDR3 is 13 amino acids. Trimming removed 5 bases from V and 3 bases from J; junction bases left unmatched: 3. Germline CDR1 reads MDHEN; CDR2 reads SYDVKM. CDR3 loop: CASSIDRDYGYTF. In DNA, the CDR3 is TGTGCCAGCAGTATCGACAGGGACTATGGCTACACCTTC.

The chain couples TRBV14 to TRBJ1-5; 9 bases line up with TRBD1. With 4 bases clipped from V and 2 bases from J, the junction kept 3 bases outside the gene matches. The CDR3 loop spans 15 amino acids. Germline V CDR1 and CDR2: SGHDN, FVKESK. The CDR3 coding sequence is TGTGCCAGCAGCCGAACAGGGGGCGGCAATCAGCCCCAGCATTTT. Its translation: CASSRTGGGNQPQHF.

This chain connects TRBV5-4 to TRBJ1-3, with 9 bases that match TRBD1. Germline CDR1 reads SGHNT; CDR2 reads YYREEE (reference sequence). J lost 4 bases, V lost 3 bases, and 5 bases had no gene match. The CDR3 sequence is 15 residues long. CDR3 sequence reads: CASSSGQGSGNTIYF. The CDR3 bases are TGTGCCAGCAGCTCGGGACAGGGATCGGGAAACACCATATATTTT.

V usage is TRBV5-1 and J usage is TRBJ2-1; weak D call: TRBD2 (5 bases). The ends were cut back, 0 bases at V and 5 bases at J, with 9 bases in the middle. Germline CDR1 reads SGHRS; CDR2 reads YFSETQ. This CDR3 spans 14 amino acids. CDR3 sequence reads: CASSLERRDNEQFF. The CDR3 DNA reads TGCGCCAGCAGCTTGGAGCGGCGGGACAATGAGCAGTTCTTC.

V gene TRBV5-1 combines with J gene TRBJ2-3, with D possibly TRBD1 on 6 matching bases. V shed 3 bases and J shed 6 bases, with 14 bases lying between them. The CDR3 has 14 amino acids. CDR1 and CDR2 from the germline V gene are SGHRS and YFSETQ. This CDR3 is CASSSGTMGDTQYF. The CDR3 nucleotides read TGCGCCAGCAGCTCGGGGACAATGGGGGATACGCAGTATTTT.

This chain connects TRBV30 to TRBJ2-5, with D perhaps matching TRBD2 (6 bases). Trimming pared 2 bases from V and 5 bases from J, leaving 15 bases between. The CDR3 is 14 amino acids. CDR1 is GTSNPN, CDR2 SVGIG, per germline (reference sequence). This CDR3 reads CAWSHGTAGETQYF. The CDR3 DNA reads TGTGCCTGGAGTCACGGGACTGCAGGGGAGACCCAGTACTTC.

The CDR3 protein is CAIRAGENTGELFF. CDR3 nucleotides: TGTGCCATCAGGGCGGGGGAGAACACCGGGGAGCTGTTTTTT. The rearrangement links TRBV10-3 to TRBJ2-2; 7 positions match TRBD2. This CDR3 is built from 14 residues. The germline V gene encodes CDR1 ENHRY and CDR2 SYGVKD. V shed 6 bases, J shed 1 base, and the junction held 2 bases outside the gene matches.

The CDR3: CASSMGQIRGNTEAFF. The CDR3 nucleotides are TGTGCCAGCAGCATGGGACAGATACGAGGGAACACTGAAGCTTTCTTT. This chain uses TRBV5-5 with TRBJ1-1, with TRBD1 matching over 7 bases. Unmatched junction bases numbered 10, after V lost 4 bases and J lost 1 base. CDR1 is SGHKS, CDR2 YYEKEE, per germline (reference sequence). CDR3 length equals 16 residues.

The genes are TRBV2 and TRBJ2-5, with D maybe TRBD2 (5 bases). CDR1 SNHLY and CDR2 FYNNEI come from the germline V gene. V lost 4 bases to trimming and J lost 1 base, with 25 bases between them. This CDR3 is built from 19 residues. CDR3: CASSVASLGLSGGQETQYF. For the CDR3, the DNA is TGTGCCAGCAGTGTTGCGTCTCTCGGGCTAAGTGGAGGCCAAGAGACCCAGTACTTC.

This chain joins TRBV5-6 and TRBJ1-3; possible D gene TRBD1, 5 bases. Germline CDR1 and CDR2: SGHDT and YYEEEE. V shed 1 base and J shed 0 bases, with 8 bases lying between them. The CDR3 contains 15 residues. The CDR3 sequence: CASSLQGSSGNTIYF. In DNA, the CDR3 is TGTGCCAGCAGCTTGCAGGGATCCTCTGGAAACACCATATATTTT.

The rearrangement joins TRBV29-1 to TRBJ2-7; the match to TRBD2 covers 11 bases. The V and J ends lost 4 bases and 6 bases, in that order; junction bases with no gene match: 14. This CDR3 has 16 amino acids. The V gene's germline CDR1 is SQVTM and CDR2 ANQGSEA. As DNA, the CDR3 is TGCAGCGTTGCAACTAGCGGGAGATTATCGTGGGGCGAGCAGTACTTC. This translates into CSVATSGRLSWGEQYF.

The V call is TRBV14, the J call TRBJ2-5; TRBD1 agrees at 7 bases. Germline lookup yields CDR1 SGHDN and CDR2 FVKESK. Trimming took 4 bases from V and 5 from J; bases not matched to a gene: 7. The CDR3 sequence is 14 residues long. The CDR3 region has the DNA TGTGCCAGCAGCCGCAACAGGGGTGGGGAGACCCAGTACTTC. It is translated as CASSRNRGGETQYF.

This chain uses TRBV18 with TRBJ1-2; 8 nucleotides match TRBD1. CDR1 is KGHSH, CDR2 LQKENI, per germline. Unmatched junction bases numbered 7, after V lost 6 bases and J lost 4 bases. The CDR3 sequence is 14 residues long. CDR3: CASSQQGVGYGYTF. CDR3 in DNA: TGTGCCAGCTCTCAACAGGGGGTCGGCTATGGCTACACCTTC.

The chain joins TRBV28 to TRBJ2-7; 10 bases are a match to TRBD1. This CDR3 region has 15 residues. Trimming cost V 6 bases and J 3 bases; bases outside gene matches: 8. CDR1 MDHEN and CDR2 SYDVKM come from the germline V gene. The CDR3 region is CASSPGTGALYEQYF. The CDR3 DNA is TGTGCCAGCAGCCCCGGGACAGGGGCCCTCTACGAGCAGTACTTC.

The CDR3 DNA reads TGTGCCAGCACCCCGACAGGGGCTAATGAAAAACTGTTTTTT. Its protein product is CASTPTGANEKLFF. The chain has TRBV2 and TRBJ1-4, with 8 bases aligning to TRBD1. Germline values: CDR1 SNHLY, CDR2 FYNNEI. This CDR3 spans 14 amino acids. V was pared by 7 bases and J by 3 bases, with 4 bases of the junction left unmatched.

The chain carries TRBV7-3 and TRBJ1-3, with no clear D. CDR1 and CDR2 from the germline V gene are SGHTA and FQGTGA. The germline V and J ends were trimmed by 4 bases and 0 bases, with 16 bases remaining between them. The CDR3 has 17 residues. The CDR3 bases are TGTGCCAGCAGCTCCCGGATTGGGGAGTTCTCTGGAAACACCATATATTTT. Translating gives CASSSRIGEFSGNTIYF.

The chain's CDR3 is CASSDGGLLIGNTIYF. The CDR3 coding sequence is TGTGCCAGCAGTGATGGAGGACTATTGATAGGAAACACCATATATTTT. The J gene is TRBJ1-3, the V gene TRBV2; D unresolved. With 3 bases removed from V and 4 bases from J, the gap between germline ends came to 16 bases. From germline, CDR1 is SNHLY and CDR2 FYNNEI. This CDR3 comprises 16 residues.